A single sample is the source of the 6 T cell receptor beta chains below, sequenced in a study of cytomegalovirus exposure and HLA in healthy donors. Primers: 60 Vbeta forward and 13 Jbeta reverse. The repertoire was sequenced with immunoSEQ multiplex PCR; TCRdb's copy has only in-frame clones and lacks some. The repertoire has under 150,000 clones, about 73% of them found once; the top ten carry roughly 3%. The sample was PBMCs. The receptor set was obtained from a human donor in good health.

V is TRBV7-2 and J is TRBJ2-1; D may be TRBD1 (7 bases). V lost 5 bases, J lost 0 bases, and 11 bases lay in between. Germline V gene lookup returns CDR1 SGHTA and CDR2 FQGNSA. This CDR3 region has 15 residues. The CDR3 sequence: CASSSRGASYNEQFF. CDR3 nucleotides: TGTGCCAGCAGCAGCAGGGGGGCCTCCTACAATGAGCAGTTCTTC.

This clone was counted between two and nine times. At the DNA level, this CDR3 is encoded by other sequences in the same sample as well. The V and J genes are TRBV9 and TRBJ2-5, with D perhaps TRBD2 (7 bases). CDR1 is SGDLS and CDR2 is YYNGEE in the germline V gene. Trimming removed 2 bases from V and 1 base from J, with 9 bases in between. The CDR3 length is 14 residues. The CDR3 region is CASSVGGPQETQYF. The CDR3 coding sequence is TGTGCCAGCAGCGTGGGGGGGCCCCAAGAGACCCAGTACTTC.

The chain employs TRBV30 and TRBJ2-1, with D uncertain. CDR1 and CDR2 from the germline V gene are GTSNPN and SVGIG (reference sequence). Trimming left V 0 bases short and J 12 bases short, with 9 bases between. CDR3 length: 11 residues. The DNA of the CDR3 is TGTGCCTGGAGTGTGATGACTGTGCAGTTCTTC. This translates into CAWSVMTVQFF.

The chain joins TRBV5-4 to TRBJ2-7; 9 positions agree with TRBD2. The CDR3 extends over 16 amino acids. V was clipped by 3 bases and J by 6 bases; unmatched bases: 13. Germline loops: CDR1 SGHNT, CDR2 YYREEE (reference sequence). CDR3 protein: CASSWGDRASGTEQYF. The CDR3 coding sequence is TGTGCCAGCAGCTGGGGGGACAGAGCTAGCGGGACCGAGCAGTACTTC.

The J gene is TRBJ2-5, the V gene TRBV27; D might be TRBD1 (8 bases). The CDR3 spans 17 residues. V gave up 0 bases and J gave up 2 bases, with 16 bases separating them. Germline V gives CDR1 MNHEY, CDR2 SMNVEV (reference sequence). The CDR3 DNA reads TGTGCCAGCAGTTTATCCAGGGGGCGGGGACTACAAGAGACCCAGTACTTC. It is translated as CASSLSRGRGLQETQYF.

The gene calls are TRBV9 and TRBJ1-3; maybe TRBD1 (6 bases). The CDR3 spans 13 residues. CDR1 and CDR2 from the germline V gene are SGDLS and YYNGEE. V was shortened by 3 bases and J by 3 bases, with 7 bases between the two germline ends. CDR3 nucleotide sequence: TGTGCCAGCAGCGCGGACAGTGGAAACACCATATATTTT. Residues: CASSADSGNTIYF.